The next 9 T cell receptor beta chains were all read from a single sample in a study of metastatic and nonmetastatic thyroid tumors. TCRdb reprocessed the PCR reads via MiXCR. The sample carries around 41,000 clones, more than 25% recorded once. All patients were untreated before thyroid surgery. The source material was blood. Source of these receptors: a male donor with papillary thyroid cancer or a benign thyroid nodule (not recorded which). Some clones in this sample may be carry-over from other donors' samples.

This clone was seen ten or more times. This sequence joins TRBV19 and TRBJ2-7; D is unresolved. CDR3 length: 14 amino acids. V shed 6 bases and J shed 4 bases, with 16 bases lying between them. Germline assignment: CDR1 LNHDA and CDR2 SQIVND (reference sequence). CDR3 region: CASSRVWRGYEQYF. CDR3 sequence (DNA): TGTGCCAGTAGCCGGGTATGGCGAGGTTACGAGCAGTACTTC.

The chain joins TRBV20-1 to TRBJ2-3; a possible D gene is TRBD1 (5 bases). V lost 5 bases, J lost 6 bases, and 9 bases lay in between. Germline values: CDR1 DFQATT, CDR2 SNEGSKA (reference sequence). The CDR3 has 11 amino acids. The CDR3 reads CSAPWGDTQYF. The CDR3 nucleotides are TGCAGTGCTCCCTGGGGCGATACGCAGTATTTT.

The sample holds many counts of this clone. The chain recombines TRBV6-4 with TRBJ2-3, with 12 bases identical to TRBD2. CDR3 length equals 16 residues. The germline V gene encodes CDR1 MRHNA and CDR2 SNTAGT. Trimming removed 0 bases from V and 7 bases from J; junction bases left unmatched: 5. The CDR3 protein is CASSDSTSGSGYTQYF. DNA of the CDR3: TGTGCCAGCAGTGACTCGACTAGCGGGAGCGGTTATACGCAGTATTTT.

This clone has at least ten counts. The J gene is TRBJ2-2, the V gene TRBV6-4; D is uncertain. Germline V lookup: CDR1 MRHNA, CDR2 SNTAGT. Trimming removed 0 bases at V and 4 bases at J, with 6 bases between. This CDR3 has 14 residues. CDR3 sequence: CASSDSTGTGELFF. As DNA, the CDR3 is TGTGCCAGCAGTGACTCGACGGGCACCGGGGAGCTGTTTTTT.

The chain employs TRBV4-1 and TRBJ2-5, with D hard to call. Germline V lookup: CDR1 MGHRA, CDR2 YSYEKL. V lost 2 bases and J lost 7, with 14 bases in between. The CDR3 is 14 amino acids. The CDR3 region has the DNA TGCGCCAGCAGCCAATACCGCTTGGTGTTGACCCAGTACTTC. Translating it yields CASSQYRLVLTQYF.

The chain links TRBV20-1 to TRBJ2-7, with D possibly being TRBD1 or TRBD2 (6 bases each). V lost 0 bases, J lost 6 bases, and 21 bases lay in between. Germline CDR1 reads DFQATT; CDR2 reads SNEGSKA (reference sequence). There are 16 residues in the CDR3. The CDR3 sequence: CSAREGGTGRQGEQYF. DNA for the CDR3: TGCAGTGCTAGAGAGGGGGGCACGGGAAGGCAGGGCGAGCAGTACTTC.

This chain uses TRBV28 with TRBJ1-5, with D uncertain. V gave up 6 bases and J gave up 3 bases, with 15 bases separating them. This CDR3 spans 15 amino acids. Germline V CDR1 and CDR2: MDHEN, SYDVKM. The CDR3 DNA reads TGTGCCAGCAGCCTAATGCGAGTGGCCAATCAGCCCCAGCATTTT. Translating it yields CASSLMRVANQPQHF.

This clone showed up many times. This chain uses TRBV4-1 with TRBJ2-5; D is uncertain. CDR1 is MGHRA, CDR2 YSYEKL, per germline. With 1 base removed from V and 4 bases from J, the gap between germline ends came to 13 bases. CDR3 length: 15 amino acids. The CDR3 loop reads CASSQVMVVRETQYF. CDR3 sequence (DNA): TGCGCCAGCAGCCAAGTAATGGTAGTTCGAGAGACCCAGTACTTC.

This clone showed up many times. The chain couples TRBV6-1 to TRBJ2-7, with 7 bases lining up with TRBD1. CDR1 and CDR2 from the germline V gene are MNHNS and SASEGT. The CDR3 length is 15 residues. Losses at the gene ends were 4 bases for V and 3 bases for J; bases not matched to a gene: 9. CDR3 residues: CASSAPRTGVYEQYF. DNA for the CDR3: TGTGCCAGCAGTGCCCCCCGGACAGGAGTCTACGAGCAGTACTTC.